What follows are 11 T cell receptor beta chains derived from one specimen sequenced in a study of CD8 T cells in Susac syndrome. RNA in amounts of about 0.5 to 1 ug was reverse transcribed with random hexamers. MiXCR was run by TCRdb on the immunoSEQ multiplex PCR reads, yielding one entry per CDR3 protein. This repertoire shows a few hundred thousand distinct CDR3 sequences, about 94% found once; its top ten account for 0.06% to 0.08%. The sample was CD4+ T cells from PBMCs. The origin of the receptors is a human donor with multiple sclerosis.

The V gene is TRBV28, the J gene TRBJ2-5; no clear D. Per the germline V gene, CDR1 is MDHEN and CDR2 is SYDVKM. CDR3 size: 11 residues. V lost 11 bases and J 5 bases, leaving 12 bases between the germline ends. The CDR3 DNA follows: TGTGCCGAGTGGGAAGCCGAGACCCAGTACTTC. Translated: CAEWEAETQYF.

This chain joins TRBV24-1 and TRBJ2-5, with D possibly TRBD2 on 6 matching bases. Germline assignment: CDR1 KGHDR and CDR2 SFDVKD. Trimming took off 4 bases at V and 7 bases at J, with 27 bases between the two ends. CDR3 length equals 18 residues. CDR3 sequence reads: CATSDPNEGAGRVGTQYF. The DNA for the CDR3 is TGTGCCACCAGTGACCCAAATGAAGGGGCGGGAAGGGTTGGGACCCAGTACTTC.

The rearrangement joins TRBV6-2 or TRBV6-3 to TRBJ2-7; D gene ambiguous. The CDR3 has 12 residues. The germline CDR1 and CDR2 sequences are MNHEY and SVGEGT. The V end was cut by 6 bases, the J end by 12 bases, with 18 bases between. This CDR3 reads CASSLPLSHPYF. DNA for the CDR3: TGTGCCAGCAGCCTCCCCCTTTCCCACCCGTACTTC.

The chain joins TRBV6-1 to TRBJ2-7; tentatively, D is TRBD1 or TRBD2 (5 bases each). CDR1 and CDR2 (germline): MNHNS, SASEGT. The V and J ends lost 0 bases and 10 bases respectively, with 13 bases between them. The CDR3 runs to 13 residues. For the CDR3, the DNA is TGTGCCAGCAGTGAAGCAAGGGCCAGGGACCAGTACGTC. It specifies CASSEARARDQYV.

The chain uses TRBV30 and TRBJ2-7; D unclear. The germline V and J ends were trimmed by 0 bases and 3 bases, with 9 bases remaining between them. CDR1 and CDR2 (germline): GTSNPN, SVGIG (reference sequence). This CDR3 is built from 13 residues. The CDR3 nucleotides are TGTGCCTGGAGTGTAGGCGGCGTCTACGAGCAGTACTTC. As protein: CAWSVGGVYEQYF.

The rearrangement joins TRBV6-1 to TRBJ2-7, with D tentatively TRBD1 or TRBD2 (6 bases each). The CDR3 totals 15 residues. The V and J ends lost 4 bases and 12 bases respectively, with 25 bases between them. CDR1 is MNHNS, CDR2 SASEGT, per germline. The CDR3 sequence: CASSGRDTGGEWLYF. The CDR3 DNA is TGTGCCAGCAGTGGAAGGGACACGGGCGGGGAATGGCTGTACTTC.

The chain employs TRBV5-1 and TRBJ2-6, with TRBD2 as a possible D gene (6 bases). V was trimmed by 4 bases and J by 0 bases, leaving 8 bases between them. The length of the CDR3 is 15 residues. CDR1 and CDR2 (germline): SGHRS, YFSETQ. Here the CDR3 DNA reads TGCGCCAGCAGCGTAGCGGTCTCTGGGGCCAACGTCCTGACTTTC. Translation: CASSVAVSGANVLTF.

The genes are TRBV28 and TRBJ2-1, with D perhaps matching TRBD1 or TRBD2 (5 bases each). The CDR3 totals 15 residues. V dropped 5 bases and J dropped 3 bases, with 14 bases sitting between them. From germline, CDR1 is MDHEN and CDR2 SYDVKM. The CDR3 coding sequence is TGTGCCAGCAGTCCGGGACCGACACACTACAATGAGCAGTTCTTC. Protein: CASSPGPTHYNEQFF.

The chain has TRBV11-2 and TRBJ2-7; D may be TRBD2 (5 bases). The V gene's germline CDR1 is SGHAT and CDR2 FQNNGV. The V and J ends lost 1 base and 3 bases respectively, with 10 bases between them. CDR3 length equals 14 residues. Here the CDR3 DNA reads TGTGCCAGCAGCTTAGGGACGACTAACTACGAGCAGTACTTC. It encodes CASSLGTTNYEQYF. Drawing the rest from reference TRBV11-2 and TRBJ2-7, the complete variable domain is EAGVAQSPRYKIIEKRQSVAFWCNPISGHATLYWYQQILGQGPKLLIQFQNNGVVDDSQLPKDRFSAERLKGVDSTLKIQPAKLEDSAVYLCASSLGTTNYEQYFGPGTRLTVT.

The rearrangement joins TRBV5-6 to TRBJ2-7; 9 bases are a match to TRBD2. Germline lookup yields CDR1 SGHDT and CDR2 YYEEEE. The V segment lost 4 bases and the J segment 0 bases; nucleotides outside the gene matches: 8. The CDR3 consists of 16 residues. The CDR3 region is CASSPLGAGGSYEQYF. CDR3 sequence (DNA): TGTGCCAGCAGCCCTTTAGGAGCGGGGGGCTCCTACGAGCAGTACTTC.

Concerning this clonotype itself: A read error may produce the germline difference seen at one junction end. The rearrangement links TRBV14 to TRBJ2-7; TRBD1 might be the D (6 bases). CDR1 is SGHDN, CDR2 FVKESK, per germline. The CDR3 runs to 12 residues. CDR3 in amino acids: CASRQGQYEQYF. The CDR3 DNA sequence: TGTGCCAGCAGGCAAGGACAGTACGAGCAGTACTTC.